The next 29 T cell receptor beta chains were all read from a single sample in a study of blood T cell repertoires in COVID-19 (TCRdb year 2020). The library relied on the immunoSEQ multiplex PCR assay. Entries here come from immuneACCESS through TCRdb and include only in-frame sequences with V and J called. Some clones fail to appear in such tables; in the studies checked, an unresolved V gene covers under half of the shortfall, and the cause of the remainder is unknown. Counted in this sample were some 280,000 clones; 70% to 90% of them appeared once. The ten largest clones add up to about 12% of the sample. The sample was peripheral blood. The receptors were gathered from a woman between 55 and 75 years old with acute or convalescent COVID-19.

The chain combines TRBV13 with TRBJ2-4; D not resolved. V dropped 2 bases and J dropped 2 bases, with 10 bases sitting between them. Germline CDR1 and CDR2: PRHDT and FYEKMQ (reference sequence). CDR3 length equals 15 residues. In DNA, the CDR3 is TGTGCCAGCAGCTTAAGCCCGAATCCCAAAAACATTCAGTACTTC. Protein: CASSLSPNPKNIQYF.

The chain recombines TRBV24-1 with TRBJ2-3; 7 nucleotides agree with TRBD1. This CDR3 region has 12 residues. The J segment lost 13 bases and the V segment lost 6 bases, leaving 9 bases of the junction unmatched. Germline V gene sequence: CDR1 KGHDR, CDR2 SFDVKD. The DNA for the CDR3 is TGTGCCACCAGTTCCGGGACAGATCACAAGTATTTT. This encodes CATSSGTDHKYF.

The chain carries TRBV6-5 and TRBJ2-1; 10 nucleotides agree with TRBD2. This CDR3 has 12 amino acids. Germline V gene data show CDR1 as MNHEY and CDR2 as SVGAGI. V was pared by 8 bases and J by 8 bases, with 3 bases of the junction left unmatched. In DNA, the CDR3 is TGTGCCAGCGCCCTAGCGGGAGATGAGCAGTTCTTC. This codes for CASALAGDEQFF.

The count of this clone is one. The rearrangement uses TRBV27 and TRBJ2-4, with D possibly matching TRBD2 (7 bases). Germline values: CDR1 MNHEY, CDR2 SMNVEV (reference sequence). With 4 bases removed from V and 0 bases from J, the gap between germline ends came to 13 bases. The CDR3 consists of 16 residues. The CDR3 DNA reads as TGTGCCAGCAGTTCGAGGGGGGGCCTAGCCAAAAACATTCAGTACTTC. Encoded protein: CASSSRGGLAKNIQYF.

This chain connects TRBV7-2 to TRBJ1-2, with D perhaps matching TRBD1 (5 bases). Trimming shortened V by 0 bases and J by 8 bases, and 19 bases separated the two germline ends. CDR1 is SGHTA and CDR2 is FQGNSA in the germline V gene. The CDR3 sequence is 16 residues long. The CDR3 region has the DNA TGTGCCAGCAGCTTAGCCTCAGGGAATGAGGCTAAGGGCTACACCTTC. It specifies CASSLASGNEAKGYTF.

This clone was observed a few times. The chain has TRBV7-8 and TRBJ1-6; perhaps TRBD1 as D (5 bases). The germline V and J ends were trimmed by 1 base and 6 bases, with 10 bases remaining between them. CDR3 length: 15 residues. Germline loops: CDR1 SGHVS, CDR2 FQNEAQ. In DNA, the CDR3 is TGTGCCAGCAGCTTAGGTGGGGACTCTAATTCACCCCTCCACTTT. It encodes CASSLGGDSNSPLHF.

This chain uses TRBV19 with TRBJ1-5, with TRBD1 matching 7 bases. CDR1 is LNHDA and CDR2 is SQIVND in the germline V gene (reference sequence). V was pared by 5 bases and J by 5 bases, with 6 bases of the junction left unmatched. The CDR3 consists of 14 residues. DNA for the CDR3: TGTGCCAGTAGTTCGGACAGGCCGTATCAGCCCCAGCATTTT. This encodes CASSSDRPYQPQHF.

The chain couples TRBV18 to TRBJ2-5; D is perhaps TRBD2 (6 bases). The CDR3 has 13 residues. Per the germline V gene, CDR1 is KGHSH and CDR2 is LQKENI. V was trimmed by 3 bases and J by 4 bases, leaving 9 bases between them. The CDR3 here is CASSPVGGETQYF. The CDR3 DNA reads TGTGCCAGCTCACCGGTGGGAGGAGAGACCCAGTACTTC.

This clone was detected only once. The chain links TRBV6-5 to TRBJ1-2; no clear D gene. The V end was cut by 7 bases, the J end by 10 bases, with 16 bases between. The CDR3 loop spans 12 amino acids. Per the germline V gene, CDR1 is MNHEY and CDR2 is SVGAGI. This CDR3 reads CASNGIRRPYTF. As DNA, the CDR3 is TGTGCCAGCAACGGAATTAGGCGGCCCTACACCTTC.

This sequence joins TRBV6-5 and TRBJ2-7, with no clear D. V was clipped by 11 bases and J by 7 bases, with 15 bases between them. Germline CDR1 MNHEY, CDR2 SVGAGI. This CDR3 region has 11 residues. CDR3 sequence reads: CAHNVEWEQYF. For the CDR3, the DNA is TGTGCCCATAACGTCGAGTGGGAGCAGTACTTC.

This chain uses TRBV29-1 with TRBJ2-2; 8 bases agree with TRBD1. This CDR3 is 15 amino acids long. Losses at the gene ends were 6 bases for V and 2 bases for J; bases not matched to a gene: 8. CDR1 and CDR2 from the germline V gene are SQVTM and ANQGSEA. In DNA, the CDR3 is TGCAGCGTAAAGACCGGGACAGGAAACACCGGGGAGCTGTTTTTT. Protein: CSVKTGTGNTGELFF.

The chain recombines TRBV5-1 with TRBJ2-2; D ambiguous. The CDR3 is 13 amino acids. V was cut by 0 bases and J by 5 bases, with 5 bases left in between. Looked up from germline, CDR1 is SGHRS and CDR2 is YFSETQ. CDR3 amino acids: CASSLVETGELFF. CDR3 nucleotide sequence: TGCGCCAGCAGCTTGGTGGAGACCGGGGAGCTGTTTTTT.

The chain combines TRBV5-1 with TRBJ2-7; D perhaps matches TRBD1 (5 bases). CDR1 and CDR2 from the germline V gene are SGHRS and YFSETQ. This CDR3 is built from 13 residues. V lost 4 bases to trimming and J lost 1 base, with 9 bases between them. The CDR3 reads CASSRGLSYEQYF. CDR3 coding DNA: TGCGCCAGCAGCAGGGGCCTATCCTACGAGCAGTACTTC.

The CDR3 reads CASSLTSRSEAFF. CDR3 DNA: TGTGCCAGCAGCTTAACCTCCCGGTCCGAAGCTTTCTTT. This chain links TRBV7-3 with TRBJ1-1; D is ambiguous. The V end lost 0 bases, the J end lost 8 bases, and 10 bases lay between the germline ends. The V gene's germline CDR1 is SGHTA and CDR2 FQGTGA. This CDR3 spans 13 amino acids.

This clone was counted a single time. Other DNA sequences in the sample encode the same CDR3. The CDR3 bases are TGCAGCGTTGGGACAGGGGTTGGCGAGCAGTACTTC. Translation gives CSVGTGVGEQYF. The chain combines TRBV29-1 with TRBJ2-7; TRBD1 matches 9 bases. The CDR3 runs to 12 residues. The junction had 4 bases not matched to a gene; V was cut back by 4 bases and J by 6 bases. Germline V lookup: CDR1 SQVTM, CDR2 ANQGSEA.

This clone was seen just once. This chain's CDR3 is CASSRQGAGYGYTF. CDR3 in DNA: TGTGCCAGTAGTAGGCAGGGGGCTGGCTATGGCTACACCTTC. V gene TRBV19 combines with J gene TRBJ1-2, with 8 bases matching TRBD1. This CDR3 comprises 14 residues. Germline-derived CDR1 and CDR2 are LNHDA and SQIVND (reference sequence). V was pared by 4 bases and J by 4 bases, with 5 bases of the junction left unmatched.

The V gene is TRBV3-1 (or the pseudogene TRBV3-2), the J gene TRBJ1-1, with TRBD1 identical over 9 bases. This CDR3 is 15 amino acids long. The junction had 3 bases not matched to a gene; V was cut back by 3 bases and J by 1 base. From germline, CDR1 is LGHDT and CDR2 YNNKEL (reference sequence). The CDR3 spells CASSHSGQGNTEAFF. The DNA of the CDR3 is TGTGCCAGCAGCCATTCGGGACAGGGGAACACTGAAGCTTTCTTT.

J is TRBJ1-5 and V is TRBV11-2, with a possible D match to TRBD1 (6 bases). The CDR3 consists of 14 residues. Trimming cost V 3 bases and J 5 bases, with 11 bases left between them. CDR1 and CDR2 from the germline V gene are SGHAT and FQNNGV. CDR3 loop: CASSFSGGYQPQHF. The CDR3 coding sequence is TGTGCCAGCAGCTTTTCGGGGGGCTATCAGCCCCAGCATTTT.

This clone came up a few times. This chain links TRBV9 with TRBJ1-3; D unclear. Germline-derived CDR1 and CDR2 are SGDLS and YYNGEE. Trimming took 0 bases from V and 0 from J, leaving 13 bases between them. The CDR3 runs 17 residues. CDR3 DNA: TGTGCCAGCAGCGTAGATGGCAGGCGAAGCTCTGGAAACACCATATATTTT. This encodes CASSVDGRRSSGNTIYF.

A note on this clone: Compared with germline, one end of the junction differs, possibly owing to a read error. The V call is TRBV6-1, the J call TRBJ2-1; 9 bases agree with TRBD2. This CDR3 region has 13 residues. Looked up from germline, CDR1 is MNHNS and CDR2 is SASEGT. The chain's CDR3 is CASIELAGDRLFF. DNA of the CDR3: TGTGCCAGCATTGAATTAGCGGGAGATCGACTGTTCTTC.

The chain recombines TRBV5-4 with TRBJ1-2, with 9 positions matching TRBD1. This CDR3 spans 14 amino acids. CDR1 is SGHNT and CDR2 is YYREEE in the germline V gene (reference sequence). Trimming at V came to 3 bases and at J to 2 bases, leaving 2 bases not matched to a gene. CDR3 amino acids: CASSSGTGNYGYTF. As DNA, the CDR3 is TGTGCCAGCAGCTCAGGGACAGGGAACTATGGCTACACCTTC.

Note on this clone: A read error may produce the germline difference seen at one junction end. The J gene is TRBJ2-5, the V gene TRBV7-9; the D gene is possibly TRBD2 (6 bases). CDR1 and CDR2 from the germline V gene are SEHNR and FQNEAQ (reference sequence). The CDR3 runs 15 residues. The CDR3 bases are TGTGCCAGCAGGTTAGGATGGGGGGATAAGGAGACCCAGTACTTC. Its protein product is CASRLGWGDKETQYF.

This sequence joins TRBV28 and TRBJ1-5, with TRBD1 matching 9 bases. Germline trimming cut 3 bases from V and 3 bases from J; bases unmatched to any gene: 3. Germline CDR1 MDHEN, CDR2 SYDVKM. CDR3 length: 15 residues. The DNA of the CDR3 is TGTGCCAGCAGTTTGCTACAGGGGGCCAATCAGCCCCAGCATTTT. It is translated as CASSLLQGANQPQHF.

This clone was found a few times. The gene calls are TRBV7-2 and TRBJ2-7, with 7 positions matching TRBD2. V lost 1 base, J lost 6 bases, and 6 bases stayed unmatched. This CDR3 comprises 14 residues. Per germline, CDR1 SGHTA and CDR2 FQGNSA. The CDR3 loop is CASSLVGGSGEQYF. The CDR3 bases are TGTGCCAGCAGCTTAGTGGGCGGGAGCGGCGAGCAGTACTTC.

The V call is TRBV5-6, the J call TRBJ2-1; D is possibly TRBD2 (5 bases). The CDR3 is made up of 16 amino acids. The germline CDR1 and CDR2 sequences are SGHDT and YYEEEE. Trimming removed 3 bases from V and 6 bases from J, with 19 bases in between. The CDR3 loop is CASSSPGLGWGNEQFF. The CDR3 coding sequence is TGTGCCAGCAGCTCCCCCGGACTCGGATGGGGCAATGAGCAGTTCTTC.

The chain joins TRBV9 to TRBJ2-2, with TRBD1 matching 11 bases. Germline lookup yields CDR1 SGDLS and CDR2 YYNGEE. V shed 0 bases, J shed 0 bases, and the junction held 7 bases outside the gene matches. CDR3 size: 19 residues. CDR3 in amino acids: CASSVEGTGGIANTGELFF. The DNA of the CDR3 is TGTGCCAGCAGCGTAGAGGGGACAGGGGGAATCGCGAACACCGGGGAGCTGTTTTTT.

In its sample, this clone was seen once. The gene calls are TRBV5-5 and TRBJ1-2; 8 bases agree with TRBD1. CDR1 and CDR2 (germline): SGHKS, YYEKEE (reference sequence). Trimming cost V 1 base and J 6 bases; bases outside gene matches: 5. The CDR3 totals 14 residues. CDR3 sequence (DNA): TGTGCCAGCAGCTTGCAGACAGGGGACAATGGCTACACCTTC. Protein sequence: CASSLQTGDNGYTF. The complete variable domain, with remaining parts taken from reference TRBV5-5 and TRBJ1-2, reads DAGVTQSPTHLIKTRGQQVTLRCSPISGHKSVSWYQQVLGQGPQFIFQYYEKEERGRGNFPDRFSARQFPNYSSELNVNALLLGDSALYLCASSLQTGDNGYTFGSGTRLTVV.

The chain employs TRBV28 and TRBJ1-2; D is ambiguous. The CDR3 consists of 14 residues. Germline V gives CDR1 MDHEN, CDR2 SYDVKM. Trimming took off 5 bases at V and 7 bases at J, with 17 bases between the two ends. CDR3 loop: CASSLRSSWSGYTF. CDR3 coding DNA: TGTGCCAGCAGTCTAAGATCATCTTGGAGTGGCTACACCTTC.

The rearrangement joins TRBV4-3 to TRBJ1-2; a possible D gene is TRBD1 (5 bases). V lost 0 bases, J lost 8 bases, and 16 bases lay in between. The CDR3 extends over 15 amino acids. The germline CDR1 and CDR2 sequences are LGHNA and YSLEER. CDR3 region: CASSQDWGTGGGYTF. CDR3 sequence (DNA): TGCGCCAGCAGCCAAGATTGGGGGACGGGAGGGGGCTACACCTTC.